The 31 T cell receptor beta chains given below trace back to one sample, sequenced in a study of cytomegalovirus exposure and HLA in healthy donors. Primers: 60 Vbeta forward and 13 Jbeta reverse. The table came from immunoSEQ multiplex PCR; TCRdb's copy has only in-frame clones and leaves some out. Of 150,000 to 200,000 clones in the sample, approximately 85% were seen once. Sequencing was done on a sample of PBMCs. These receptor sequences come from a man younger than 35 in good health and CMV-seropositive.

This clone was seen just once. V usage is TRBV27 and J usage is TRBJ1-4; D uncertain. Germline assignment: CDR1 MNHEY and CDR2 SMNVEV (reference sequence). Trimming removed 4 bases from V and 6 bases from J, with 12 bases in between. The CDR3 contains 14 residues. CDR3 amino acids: CASSYGGGYEKLFF. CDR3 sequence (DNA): TGTGCCAGCAGTTATGGTGGAGGATATGAAAAACTGTTTTTT.

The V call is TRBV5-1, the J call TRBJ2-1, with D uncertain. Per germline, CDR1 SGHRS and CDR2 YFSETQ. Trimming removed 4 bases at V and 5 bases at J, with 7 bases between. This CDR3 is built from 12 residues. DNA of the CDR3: TGCGCCAGCAGCCGTCCCGACAATGAGCAGTTCTTC. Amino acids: CASSRPDNEQFF.

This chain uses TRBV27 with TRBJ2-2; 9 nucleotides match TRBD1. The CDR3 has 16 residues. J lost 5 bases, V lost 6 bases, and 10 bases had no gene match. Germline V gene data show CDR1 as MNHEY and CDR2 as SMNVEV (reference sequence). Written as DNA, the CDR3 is TGTGCCAGCAGACTTGGACAGGGGTTAGGGACCGGGGAGCTGTTTTTT. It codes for CASRLGQGLGTGELFF.

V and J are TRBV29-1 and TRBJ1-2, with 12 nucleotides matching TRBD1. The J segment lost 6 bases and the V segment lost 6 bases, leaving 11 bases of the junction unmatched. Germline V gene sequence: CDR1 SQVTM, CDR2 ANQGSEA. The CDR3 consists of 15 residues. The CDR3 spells CSVEGQGAEEDGYTF. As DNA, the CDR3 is TGCAGCGTGGAGGGACAGGGGGCTGAAGAGGATGGCTACACCTTC.

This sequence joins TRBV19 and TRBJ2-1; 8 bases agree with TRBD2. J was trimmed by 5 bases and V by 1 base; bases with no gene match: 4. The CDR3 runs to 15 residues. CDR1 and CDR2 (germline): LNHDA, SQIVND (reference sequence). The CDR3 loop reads CASSIGSGGNNEQFF. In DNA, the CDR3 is TGTGCCAGTAGTATAGGAAGCGGGGGCAACAATGAGCAGTTCTTC.

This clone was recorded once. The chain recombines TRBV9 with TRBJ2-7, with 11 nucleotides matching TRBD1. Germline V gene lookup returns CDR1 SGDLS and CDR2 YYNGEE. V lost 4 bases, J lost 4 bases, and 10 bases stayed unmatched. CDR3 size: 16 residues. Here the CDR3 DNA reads TGTGCCAGCAGCCCACGGACAGGGGGCGGGCCATACGAGCAGTACTTC. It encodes CASSPRTGGGPYEQYF.

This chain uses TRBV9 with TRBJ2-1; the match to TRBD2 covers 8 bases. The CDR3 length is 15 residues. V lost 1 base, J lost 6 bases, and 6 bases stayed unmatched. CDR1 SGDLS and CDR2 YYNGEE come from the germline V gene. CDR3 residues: CASSVSAGVFNEQFF. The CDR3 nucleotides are TGTGCCAGCAGCGTATCAGCGGGGGTTTTCAATGAGCAGTTCTTC.

The CDR3 nucleotides read TGCAGCGTTACCGAGGGGGGGGGAGGAAACGCTGAAGCTTTCTTT. It codes for CSVTEGGGGNAEAFF. The genes are TRBV29-1 and TRBJ1-1; D is possibly TRBD1 (6 bases). V was cut by 5 bases and J by 6 bases, with 22 bases left in between. Germline CDR1 reads SQVTM; CDR2 reads ANQGSEA. The CDR3 contains 15 residues.

The CDR3 sequence is CASSQGVWNGYTF. CDR3 DNA: TGTGCCAGCAGCCAGGGGGTTTGGAATGGCTACACCTTC. V and J are TRBV6-5 and TRBJ1-2; 7 nucleotides agree with TRBD1. The CDR3 loop spans 13 amino acids. The V gene's germline CDR1 is MNHEY and CDR2 SVGAGI. The trim removed 6 bases at V and 6 bases at J, leaving 7 bases unmatched.

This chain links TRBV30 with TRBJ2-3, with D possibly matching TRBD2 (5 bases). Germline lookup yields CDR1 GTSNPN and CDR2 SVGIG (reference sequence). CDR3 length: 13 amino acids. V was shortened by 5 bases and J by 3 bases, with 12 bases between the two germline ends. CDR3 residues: CAWSGVATDTQYF. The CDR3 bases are TGTGCCTGGTCCGGGGTTGCAACAGATACGCAGTATTTT.

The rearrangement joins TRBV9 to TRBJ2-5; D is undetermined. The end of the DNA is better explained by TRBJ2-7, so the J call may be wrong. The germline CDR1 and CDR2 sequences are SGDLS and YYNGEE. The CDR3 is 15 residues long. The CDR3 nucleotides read TGTGCCAGCAGCGTAGGGGCGCAGAGCTCCTACGAGCAGTACTTC. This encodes CASSVGAQSSYEQYF.

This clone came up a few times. The CDR3 protein is CASSLGTRAVYEQYF. The CDR3 region has the DNA TGTGCCAGCAGTCTCGGGACACGGGCTGTGTACGAGCAGTACTTC. The chain has TRBV27 and TRBJ2-7; a weak D match, TRBD1 (6 bases). V lost 5 bases and J 4 bases, leaving 18 bases between the germline ends. CDR1 MNHEY and CDR2 SMNVEV come from the germline V gene (reference sequence). This CDR3 contains 15 residues.

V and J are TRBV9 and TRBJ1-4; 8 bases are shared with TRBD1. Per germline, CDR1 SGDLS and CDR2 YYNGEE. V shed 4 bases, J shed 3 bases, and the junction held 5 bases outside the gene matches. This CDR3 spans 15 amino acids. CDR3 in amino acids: CASSLRQGSNEKLFF. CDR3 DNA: TGTGCCAGCAGCCTGAGACAGGGGTCTAATGAAAAACTGTTTTTT.

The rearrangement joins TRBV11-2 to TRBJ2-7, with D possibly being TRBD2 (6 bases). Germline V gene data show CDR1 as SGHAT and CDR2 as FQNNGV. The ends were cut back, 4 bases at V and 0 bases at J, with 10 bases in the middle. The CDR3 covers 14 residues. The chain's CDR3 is CASSSATSSYEQYF. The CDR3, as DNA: TGTGCCAGCAGCTCCGCGACTAGCTCCTACGAGCAGTACTTC.

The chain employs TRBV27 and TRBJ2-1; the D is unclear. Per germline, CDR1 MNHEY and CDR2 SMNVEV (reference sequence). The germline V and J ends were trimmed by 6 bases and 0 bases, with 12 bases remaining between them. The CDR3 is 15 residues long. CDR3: CASSLPASSYNEQFF. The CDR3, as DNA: TGTGCCAGCAGCTTGCCTGCCAGCTCCTACAATGAGCAGTTCTTC.

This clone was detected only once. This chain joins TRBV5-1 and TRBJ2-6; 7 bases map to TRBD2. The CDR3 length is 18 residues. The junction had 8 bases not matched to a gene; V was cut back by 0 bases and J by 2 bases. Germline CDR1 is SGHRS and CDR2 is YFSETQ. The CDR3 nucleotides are TGCGCCAGCAGCTTGGCGCAGCGGGGTTCCGCTGGGGCCAACGTCCTGACTTTC. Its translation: CASSLAQRGSAGANVLTF.

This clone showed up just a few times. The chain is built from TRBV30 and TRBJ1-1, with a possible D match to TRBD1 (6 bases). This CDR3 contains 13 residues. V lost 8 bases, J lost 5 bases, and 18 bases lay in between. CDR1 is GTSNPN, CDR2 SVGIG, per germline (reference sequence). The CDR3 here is CASRSGGATEAFF. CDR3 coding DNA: TGTGCCAGCAGGTCCGGGGGGGCAACTGAAGCTTTCTTT. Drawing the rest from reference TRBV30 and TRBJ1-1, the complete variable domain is SQTIHQWPATLVQPVGSPLSLECTVEGTSNPNLYWYRQAAGRGLQLLFYSVGIGQISSEVPQNLSASRPQDRQFILSSKKLLLSDSGFYLCASRSGGATEAFFGQGTRLTVV.

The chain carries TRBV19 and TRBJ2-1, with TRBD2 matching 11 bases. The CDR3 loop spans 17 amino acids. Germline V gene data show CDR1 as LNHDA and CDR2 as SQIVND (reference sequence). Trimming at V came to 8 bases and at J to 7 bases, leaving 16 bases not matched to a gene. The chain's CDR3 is CASLPAVLAGDLNEQFF. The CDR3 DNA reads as TGTGCCAGTTTACCTGCGGTACTAGCGGGGGATCTTAATGAGCAGTTCTTC.

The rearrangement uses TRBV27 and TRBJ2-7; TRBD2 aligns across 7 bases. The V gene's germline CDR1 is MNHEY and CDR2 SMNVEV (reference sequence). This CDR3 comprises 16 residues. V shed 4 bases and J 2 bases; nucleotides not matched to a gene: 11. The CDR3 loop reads CASSSLVLAAAYEQYF. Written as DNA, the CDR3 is TGTGCCAGCAGTTCACTAGTCCTAGCGGCAGCCTACGAGCAGTACTTC.

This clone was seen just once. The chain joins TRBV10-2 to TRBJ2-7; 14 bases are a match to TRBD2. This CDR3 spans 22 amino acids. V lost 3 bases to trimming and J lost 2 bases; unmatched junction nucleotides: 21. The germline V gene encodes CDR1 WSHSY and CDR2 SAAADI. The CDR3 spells CASSDPSGLTSGGAVGAYEQYF. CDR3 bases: TGCGCCAGCAGTGACCCCTCCGGCCTGACTAGCGGGGGGGCCGTGGGTGCCTACGAGCAGTACTTC.

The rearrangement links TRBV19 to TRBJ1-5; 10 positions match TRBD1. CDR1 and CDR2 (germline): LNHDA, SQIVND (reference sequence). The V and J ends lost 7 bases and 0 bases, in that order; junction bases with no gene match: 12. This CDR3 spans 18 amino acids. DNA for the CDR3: TGTGCCAGTACCCCGTTTGGGGGACAGGGGAATAGCAATCAGCCCCAGCATTTT. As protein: CASTPFGGQGNSNQPQHF.

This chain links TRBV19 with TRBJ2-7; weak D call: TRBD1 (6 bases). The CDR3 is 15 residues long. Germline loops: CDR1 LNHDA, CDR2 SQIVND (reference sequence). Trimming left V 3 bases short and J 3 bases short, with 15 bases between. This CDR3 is CASSMGARVVYEQYF. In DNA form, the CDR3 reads TGTGCCAGTAGTATGGGGGCCAGGGTGGTCTACGAGCAGTACTTC.

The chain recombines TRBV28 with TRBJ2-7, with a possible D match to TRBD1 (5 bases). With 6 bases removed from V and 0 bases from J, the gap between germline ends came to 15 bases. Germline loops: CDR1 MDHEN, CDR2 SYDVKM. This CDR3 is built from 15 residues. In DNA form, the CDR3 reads TGTGCCAGCAGCCATTTTGACAGTGGCTCCTACGAGCAGTACTTC. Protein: CASSHFDSGSYEQYF.

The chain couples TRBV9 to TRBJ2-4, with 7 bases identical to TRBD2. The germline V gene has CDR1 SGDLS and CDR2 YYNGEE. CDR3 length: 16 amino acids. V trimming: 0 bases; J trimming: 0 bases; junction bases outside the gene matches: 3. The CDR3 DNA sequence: TGTGCCAGCAGCGTAGGTGGGGGGGAAGCCAAAAACATTCAGTACTTC. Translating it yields CASSVGGGEAKNIQYF.

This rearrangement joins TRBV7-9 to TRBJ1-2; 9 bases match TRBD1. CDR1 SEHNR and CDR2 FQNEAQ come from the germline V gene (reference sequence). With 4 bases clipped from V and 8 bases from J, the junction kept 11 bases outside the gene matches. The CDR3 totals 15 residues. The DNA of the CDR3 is TGTGCCAGCAGCTCCGCCCGGACAGGGGTTTGGGGCTACACCTTC. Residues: CASSSARTGVWGYTF.

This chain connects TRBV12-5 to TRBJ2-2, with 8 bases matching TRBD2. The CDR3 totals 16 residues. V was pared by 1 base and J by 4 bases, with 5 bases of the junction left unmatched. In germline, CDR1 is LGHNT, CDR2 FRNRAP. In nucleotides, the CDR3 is TGTGCTAGTGGTTTGGGGCTAGCGGGCCCCACCGGGGAGCTGTTTTTT. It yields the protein CASGLGLAGPTGELFF.

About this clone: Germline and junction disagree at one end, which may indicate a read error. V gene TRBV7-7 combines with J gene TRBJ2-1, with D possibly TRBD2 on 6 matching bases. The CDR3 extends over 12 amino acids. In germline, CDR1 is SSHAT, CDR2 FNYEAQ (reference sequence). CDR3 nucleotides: TGTGCTAGCAGCTCCGGAGGGAATGAGCAGTTCTTC. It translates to CASSSGGNEQFF. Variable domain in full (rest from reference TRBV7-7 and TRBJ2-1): GAGVSQSPRYKVTKRGQDVTLRCDPISSHATLYWYQQALGQGPEFLTYFNYEAQPDKSGLPSDRFSAERPEGSISTLTIQRTEQRDSAMYRCASSSGGNEQFFGPGTRLTVL.

The CDR3 sequence is CASSTYPGKLRQETQYF. In nucleotides, the CDR3 is TGTGCCAGCAGCACCTACCCAGGGAAGCTGCGCCAAGAGACCCAGTACTTC. The chain uses TRBV7-2 and TRBJ2-5, with D perhaps TRBD1 (5 bases). The V gene lost 5 bases and the J gene lost 1 base, with 20 bases spanning the gap. CDR1 is SGHTA, CDR2 FQGNSA, per germline. This CDR3 is 17 amino acids long.

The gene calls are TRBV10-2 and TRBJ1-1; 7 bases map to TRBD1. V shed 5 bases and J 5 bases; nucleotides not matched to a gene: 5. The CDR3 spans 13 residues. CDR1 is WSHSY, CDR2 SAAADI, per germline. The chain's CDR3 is CASSRTGGTEAFF. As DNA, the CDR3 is TGCGCCAGCAGTCGGACAGGTGGGACTGAAGCTTTCTTT.

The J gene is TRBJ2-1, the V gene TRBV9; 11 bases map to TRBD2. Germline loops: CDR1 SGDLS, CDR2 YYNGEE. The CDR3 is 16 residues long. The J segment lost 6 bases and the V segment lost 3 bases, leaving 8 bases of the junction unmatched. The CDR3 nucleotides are TGTGCCAGCAGCGCCCCCTTAGCGGGGGGGCCCAATGAGCAGTTCTTC. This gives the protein CASSAPLAGGPNEQFF.

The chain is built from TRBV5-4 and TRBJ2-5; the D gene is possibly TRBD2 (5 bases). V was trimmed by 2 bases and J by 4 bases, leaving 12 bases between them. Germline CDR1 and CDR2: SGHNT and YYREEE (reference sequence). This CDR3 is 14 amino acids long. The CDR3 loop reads CASSFPLAGETQYF. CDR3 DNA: TGTGCCAGCAGCTTTCCGCTAGCAGGAGAGACCCAGTACTTC. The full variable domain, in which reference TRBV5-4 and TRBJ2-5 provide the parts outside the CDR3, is ETGVTQSPTHLIKTRGQQVTLRCSSQSGHNTVSWYQQALGQGPQFIFQYYREEENGRGNFPPRFSGLQFPNYSSELNVNALELDDSALYLCASSFPLAGETQYFGPGTRLLVL.